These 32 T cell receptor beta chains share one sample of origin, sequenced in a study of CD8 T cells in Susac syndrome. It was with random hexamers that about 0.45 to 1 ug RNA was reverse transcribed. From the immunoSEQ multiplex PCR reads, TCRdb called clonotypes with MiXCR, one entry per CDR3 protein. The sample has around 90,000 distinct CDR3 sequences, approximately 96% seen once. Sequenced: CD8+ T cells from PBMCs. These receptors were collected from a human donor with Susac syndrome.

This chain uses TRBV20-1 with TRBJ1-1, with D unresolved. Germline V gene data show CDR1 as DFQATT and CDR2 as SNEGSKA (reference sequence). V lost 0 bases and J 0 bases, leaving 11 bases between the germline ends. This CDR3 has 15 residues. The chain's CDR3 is CSARDLRTLNTEAFF. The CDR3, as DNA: TGCAGTGCTAGAGATCTACGGACGCTGAACACTGAAGCTTTCTTT.

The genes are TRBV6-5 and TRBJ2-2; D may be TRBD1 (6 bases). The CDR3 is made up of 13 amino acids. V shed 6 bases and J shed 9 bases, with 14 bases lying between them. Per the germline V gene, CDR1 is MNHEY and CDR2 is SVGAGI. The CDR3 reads CASRQGSWRELFF. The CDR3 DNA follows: TGTGCCAGCAGACAGGGCTCTTGGAGGGAGCTGTTTTTT.

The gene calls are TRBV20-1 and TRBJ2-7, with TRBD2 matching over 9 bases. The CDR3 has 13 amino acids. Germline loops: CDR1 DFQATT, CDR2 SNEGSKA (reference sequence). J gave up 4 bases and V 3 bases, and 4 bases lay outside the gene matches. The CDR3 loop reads CSARASGVYEQYF. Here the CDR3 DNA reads TGCAGTGCTAGGGCTAGCGGGGTATACGAGCAGTACTTC.

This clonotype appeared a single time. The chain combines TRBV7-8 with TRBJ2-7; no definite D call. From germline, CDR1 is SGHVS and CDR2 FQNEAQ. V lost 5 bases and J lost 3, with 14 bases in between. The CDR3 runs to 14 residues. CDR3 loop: CASSLLSGLYEQYF. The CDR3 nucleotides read TGTGCCAGCAGCCTCCTTTCCGGGCTCTACGAGCAGTACTTC.

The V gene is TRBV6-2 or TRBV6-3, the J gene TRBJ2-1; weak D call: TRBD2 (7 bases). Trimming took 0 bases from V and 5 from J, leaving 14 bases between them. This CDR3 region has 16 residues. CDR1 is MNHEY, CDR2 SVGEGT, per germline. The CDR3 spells CASSYSGGLWHNEQFF. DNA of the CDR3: TGTGCCAGCAGTTACTCGGGGGGGCTCTGGCACAATGAGCAGTTCTTC.

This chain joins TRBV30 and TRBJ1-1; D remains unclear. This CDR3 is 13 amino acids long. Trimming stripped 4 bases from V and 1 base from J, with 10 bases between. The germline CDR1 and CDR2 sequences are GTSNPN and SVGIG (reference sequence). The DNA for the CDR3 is TGTGCCTGGAAGTACGGCTGGAACACTGAAGCTTTCTTT. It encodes CAWKYGWNTEAFF. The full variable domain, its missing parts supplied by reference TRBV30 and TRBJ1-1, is SQTIHQWPATLVQPVGSPLSLECTVEGTSNPNLYWYRQAAGRGLQLLFYSVGIGQISSEVPQNLSASRPQDRQFILSSKKLLLSDSGFYLCAWKYGWNTEAFFGQGTRLTVV.

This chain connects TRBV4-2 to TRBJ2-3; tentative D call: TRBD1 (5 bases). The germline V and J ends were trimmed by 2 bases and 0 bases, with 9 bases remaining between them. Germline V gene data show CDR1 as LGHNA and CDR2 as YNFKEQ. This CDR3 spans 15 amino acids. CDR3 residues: CASSQTTVSTDTQYF. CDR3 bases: TGTGCCAGCAGCCAAACGACAGTTAGCACAGATACGCAGTATTTT.

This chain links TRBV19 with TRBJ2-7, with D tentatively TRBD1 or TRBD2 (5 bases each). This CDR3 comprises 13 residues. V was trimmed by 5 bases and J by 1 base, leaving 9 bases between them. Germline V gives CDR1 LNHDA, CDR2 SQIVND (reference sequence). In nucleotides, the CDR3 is TGTGCCAGTAGTCCGGGACGGTCCTACGAGCAGTACTTC. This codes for CASSPGRSYEQYF.

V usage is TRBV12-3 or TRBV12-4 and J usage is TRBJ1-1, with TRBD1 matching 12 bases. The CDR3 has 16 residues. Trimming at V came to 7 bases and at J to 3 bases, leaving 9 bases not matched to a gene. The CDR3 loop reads CASNLGQGARDTEAFF. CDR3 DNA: TGTGCCAGCAATCTGGGACAGGGGGCGAGAGACACTGAAGCTTTCTTT.

The CDR3 nucleotides read TGCGCCAGCAGCTTGGGAGGACAGAGGGCAGATACGCAGTATTTT. This translates into CASSLGGQRADTQYF. The chain has TRBV5-1 and TRBJ2-3; a weak D match, TRBD1 (6 bases). Germline-derived CDR1 and CDR2 are SGHRS and YFSETQ. Trimming took off 0 bases at V and 4 bases at J, with 12 bases between the two ends. The CDR3 is 15 residues long.

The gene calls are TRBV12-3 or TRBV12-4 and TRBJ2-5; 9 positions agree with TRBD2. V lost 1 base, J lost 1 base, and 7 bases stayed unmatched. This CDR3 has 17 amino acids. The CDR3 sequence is CASSLEASGTIQETQYF. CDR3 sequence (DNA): TGTGCCAGCAGTTTAGAGGCTAGCGGGACTATCCAAGAGACCCAGTACTTC.

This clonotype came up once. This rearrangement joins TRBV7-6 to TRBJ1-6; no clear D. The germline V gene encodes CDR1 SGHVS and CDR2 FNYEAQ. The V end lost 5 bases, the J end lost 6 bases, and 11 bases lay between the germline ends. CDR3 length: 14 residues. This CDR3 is CASSPPGLNSPLHF. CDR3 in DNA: TGTGCCAGCAGCCCTCCAGGCCTTAATTCACCCCTCCACTTT.

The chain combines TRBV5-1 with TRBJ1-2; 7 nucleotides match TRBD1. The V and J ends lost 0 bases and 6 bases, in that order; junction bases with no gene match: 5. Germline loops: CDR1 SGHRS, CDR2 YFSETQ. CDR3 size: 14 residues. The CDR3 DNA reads TGCGCCAGCAGCTTGGAGGGGGCAGGTGATGGCTACACCTTC. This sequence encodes CASSLEGAGDGYTF.

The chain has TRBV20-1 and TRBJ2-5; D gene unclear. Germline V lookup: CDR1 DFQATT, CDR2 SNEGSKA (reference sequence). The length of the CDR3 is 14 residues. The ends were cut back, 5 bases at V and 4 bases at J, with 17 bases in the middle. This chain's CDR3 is CSAAGPPRTETQYF. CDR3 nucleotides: TGCAGTGCTGCCGGGCCCCCCCGGACAGAGACCCAGTACTTC.

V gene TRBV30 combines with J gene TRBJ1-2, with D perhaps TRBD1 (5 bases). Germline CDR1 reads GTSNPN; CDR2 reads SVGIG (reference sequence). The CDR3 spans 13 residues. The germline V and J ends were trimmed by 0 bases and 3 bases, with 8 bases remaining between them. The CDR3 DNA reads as TGTGCCTGGAGTGTCGGGGCCCACTATGGCTACACCTTC. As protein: CAWSVGAHYGYTF.

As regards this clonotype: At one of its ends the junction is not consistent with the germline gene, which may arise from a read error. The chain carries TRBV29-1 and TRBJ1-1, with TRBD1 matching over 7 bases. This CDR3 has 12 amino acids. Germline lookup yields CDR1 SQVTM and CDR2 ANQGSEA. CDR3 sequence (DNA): TGCAGCGGCCGACAGGGTGGGACTGGAGCTTTCTTT. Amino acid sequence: CSGRQGGTGAFF.

CDR3 DNA sequence: TGCAGTGCACCGACAGGGGCGTGGGCTGAAGCTTTCTTT. It yields the protein CSAPTGAWAEAFF. The chain has TRBV20-1 and TRBJ1-1, with 8 bases identical to TRBD1. Germline assignment: CDR1 DFQATT and CDR2 SNEGSKA (reference sequence). The CDR3 runs 13 residues. V lost 6 bases and J lost 6; bases outside the gene matches: 9.

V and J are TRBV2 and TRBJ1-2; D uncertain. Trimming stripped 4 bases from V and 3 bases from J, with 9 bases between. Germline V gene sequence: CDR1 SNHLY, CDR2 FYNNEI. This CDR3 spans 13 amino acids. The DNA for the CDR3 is TGTGCCAGCAGTGTGATACGAGACTATGGCTACACCTTC. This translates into CASSVIRDYGYTF. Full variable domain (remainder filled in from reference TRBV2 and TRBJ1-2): EPEVTQTPSHQVTQMGQEVILRCVPISNHLYFYWYRQILGQKVEFLVSFYNNEISEKSEIFDDQFSVERPDGSNFTLKIRSTKLEDSAMYFCASSVIRDYGYTFGSGTRLTVV.

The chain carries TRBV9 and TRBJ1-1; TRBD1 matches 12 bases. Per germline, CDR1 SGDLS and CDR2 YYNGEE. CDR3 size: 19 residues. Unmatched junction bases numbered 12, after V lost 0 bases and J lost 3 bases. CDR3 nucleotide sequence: TGTGCCAGCAGCGTAGGGACGGCGGGGACAGGGGGCGCGGACACTGAAGCTTTCTTT. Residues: CASSVGTAGTGGADTEAFF.

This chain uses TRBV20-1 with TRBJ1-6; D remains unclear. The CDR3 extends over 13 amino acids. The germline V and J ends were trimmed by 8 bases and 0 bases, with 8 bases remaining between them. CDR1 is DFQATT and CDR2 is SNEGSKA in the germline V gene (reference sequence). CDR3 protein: CSQESSYNSPLHF. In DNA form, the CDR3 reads TGCAGTCAAGAGAGCTCCTATAATTCACCCCTCCACTTT.

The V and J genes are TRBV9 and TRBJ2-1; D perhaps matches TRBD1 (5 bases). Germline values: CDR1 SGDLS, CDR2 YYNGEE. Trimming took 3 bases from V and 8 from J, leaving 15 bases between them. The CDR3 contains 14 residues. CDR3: CASSAAQGVDEQFF. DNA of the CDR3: TGTGCCAGCAGCGCCGCACAAGGGGTGGATGAGCAGTTCTTC.

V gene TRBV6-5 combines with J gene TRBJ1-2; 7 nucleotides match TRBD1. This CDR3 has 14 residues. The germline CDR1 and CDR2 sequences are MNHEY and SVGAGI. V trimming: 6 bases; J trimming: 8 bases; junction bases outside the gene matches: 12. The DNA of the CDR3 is TGTGCCAGCAGACCCCTGGACAGGCCGTGGGGCTACACCTTC. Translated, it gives CASRPLDRPWGYTF.

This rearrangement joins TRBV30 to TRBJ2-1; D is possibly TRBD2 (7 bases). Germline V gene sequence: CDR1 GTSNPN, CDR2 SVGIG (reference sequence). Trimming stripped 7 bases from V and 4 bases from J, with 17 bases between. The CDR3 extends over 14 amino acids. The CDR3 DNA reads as TGTGCCTCTTTCGGCGGGGGCCTTTACAATGAGCAGTTCTTC. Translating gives CASFGGGLYNEQFF. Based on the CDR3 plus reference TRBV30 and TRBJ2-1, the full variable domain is SQTIHQWPATLVQPVGSPLSLECTVEGTSNPNLYWYRQAAGRGLQLLFYSVGIGQISSEVPQNLSASRPQDRQFILSSKKLLLSDSGFYLCASFGGGLYNEQFFGPGTRLTVL.

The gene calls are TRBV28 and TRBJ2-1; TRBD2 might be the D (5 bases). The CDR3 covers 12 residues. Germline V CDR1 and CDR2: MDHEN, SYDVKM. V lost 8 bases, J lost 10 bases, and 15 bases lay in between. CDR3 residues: CASQREAGEQFF. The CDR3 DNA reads TGTGCCAGCCAGAGGGAAGCAGGCGAGCAGTTCTTC.

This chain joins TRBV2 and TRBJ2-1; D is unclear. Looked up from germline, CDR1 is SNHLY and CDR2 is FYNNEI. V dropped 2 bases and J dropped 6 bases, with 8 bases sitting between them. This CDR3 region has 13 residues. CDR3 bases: TGTGCCAGCAGTGAACCAGCGAGCAATGAGCAGTTCTTC. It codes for CASSEPASNEQFF. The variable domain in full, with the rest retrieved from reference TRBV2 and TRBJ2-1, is EPEVTQTPSHQVTQMGQEVILRCVPISNHLYFYWYRQILGQKVEFLVSFYNNEISEKSEIFDDQFSVERPDGSNFTLKIRSTKLEDSAMYFCASSEPASNEQFFGPGTRLTVL.

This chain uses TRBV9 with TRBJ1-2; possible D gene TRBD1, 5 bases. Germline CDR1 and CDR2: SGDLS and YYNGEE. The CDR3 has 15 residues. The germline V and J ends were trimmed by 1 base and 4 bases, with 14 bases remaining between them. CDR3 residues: CASSVSQGHFYGYTF. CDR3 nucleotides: TGTGCCAGCAGCGTATCGCAGGGCCACTTCTATGGCTACACCTTC.

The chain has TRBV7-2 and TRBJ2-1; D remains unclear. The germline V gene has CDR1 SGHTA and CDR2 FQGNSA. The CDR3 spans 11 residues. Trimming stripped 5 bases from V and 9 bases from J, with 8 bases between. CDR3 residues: CASSPRGEQFF. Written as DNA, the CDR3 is TGTGCCAGCAGCCCACGTGGTGAGCAGTTCTTC.

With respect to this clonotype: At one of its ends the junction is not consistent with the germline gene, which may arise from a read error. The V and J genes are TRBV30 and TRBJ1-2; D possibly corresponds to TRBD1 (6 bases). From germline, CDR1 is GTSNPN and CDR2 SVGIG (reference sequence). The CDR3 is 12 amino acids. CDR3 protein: CARSIAGVGYTF. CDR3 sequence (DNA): TGTGCCCGGAGTATAGCAGGGGTCGGCTACACCTTC.

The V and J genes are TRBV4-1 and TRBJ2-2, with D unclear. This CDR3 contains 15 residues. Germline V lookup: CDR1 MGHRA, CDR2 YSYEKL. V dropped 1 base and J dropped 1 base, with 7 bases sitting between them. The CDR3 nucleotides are TGCGCCAGCAGCCAAGTGCCTCGGAACACCGGGGAGCTGTTTTTT. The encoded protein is CASSQVPRNTGELFF.

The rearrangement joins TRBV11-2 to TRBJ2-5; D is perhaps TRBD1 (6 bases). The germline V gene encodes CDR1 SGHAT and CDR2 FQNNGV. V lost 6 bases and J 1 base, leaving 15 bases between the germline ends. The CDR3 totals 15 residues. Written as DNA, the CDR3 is TGTGCCAGCAGACCCCCCGGGACACTCCAAGAGACCCAGTACTTC. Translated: CASRPPGTLQETQYF. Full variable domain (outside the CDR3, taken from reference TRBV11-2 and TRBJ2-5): EAGVAQSPRYKIIEKRQSVAFWCNPISGHATLYWYQQILGQGPKLLIQFQNNGVVDDSQLPKDRFSAERLKGVDSTLKIQPAKLEDSAVYLCASRPPGTLQETQYFGPGTRLLVL.

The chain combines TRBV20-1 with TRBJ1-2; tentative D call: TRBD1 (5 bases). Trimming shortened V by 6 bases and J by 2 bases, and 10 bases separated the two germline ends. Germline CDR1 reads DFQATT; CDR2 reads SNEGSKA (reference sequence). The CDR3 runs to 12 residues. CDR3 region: CSALDINYGYTF. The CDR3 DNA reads TGCAGTGCCCTGGACATCAACTATGGCTACACCTTC.

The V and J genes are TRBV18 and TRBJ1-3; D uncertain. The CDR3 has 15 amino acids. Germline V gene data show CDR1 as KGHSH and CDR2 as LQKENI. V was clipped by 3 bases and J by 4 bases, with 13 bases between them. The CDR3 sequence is CASSPKLLEGNTIYF. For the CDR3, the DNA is TGTGCCAGCTCACCCAAACTGCTTGAGGGAAACACCATATATTTT. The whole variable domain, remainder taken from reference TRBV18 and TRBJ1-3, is NAGVMQNPRHLVRRRGQEARLRCSPMKGHSHVYWYRQLPEEGLKFMVYLQKENIIDESGMPKERFSAEFPKEGPSILRIQQVVRGDSAAYFCASSPKLLEGNTIYFGEGSWLTVV.